The next 21 T cell receptor beta chains were all read from a single sample in a study of blood T cell repertoires in COVID-19 (dated by TCRdb to 2020 to 2021). Library construction relied on the immunoSEQ multiplex PCR assay. Here the immuneACCESS table is served through TCRdb, limited to in-frame sequences with V and J called. Missing clones are a known gap in these copies; in checked studies unresolved V genes cover under half, and the rest lacks a known reason. The sample data list around 250,000 clones, and around 87% of these were observed just once. Less than 8.5% of the sample goes to the ten largest clones. The sample comprised peripheral blood. The receptor set was obtained from a woman aged 70 to 79 with active or convalescent COVID-19.

The chain links TRBV27 to TRBJ1-2; D gene uncertain. The CDR3 has 16 residues. Germline CDR1 reads MNHEY; CDR2 reads SMNVEV (reference sequence). V lost 0 bases to trimming and J lost 2 bases, with 13 bases between them. CDR3 nucleotide sequence: TGTGCCAGCAGTTTATCGAATTCCGGGGTAAACTATGGCTACACCTTC. The encoded protein is CASSLSNSGVNYGYTF.

Details on this clone: The sample carries other DNA sequences with the same CDR3. The V and J genes are TRBV18 and TRBJ1-2, with 9 bases matching TRBD1. The CDR3 is 14 residues long. Trimming at V came to 3 bases and at J to 2 bases, leaving 1 base not matched to a gene. The germline CDR1 and CDR2 sequences are KGHSH and LQKENI. CDR3 sequence reads: CASSPGTGNYGYTF. The CDR3 nucleotides are TGTGCCAGCTCACCCGGGACAGGGAACTATGGCTACACCTTC.

The V gene is TRBV9, the J gene TRBJ2-7; the match to TRBD1 covers 7 bases. This CDR3 contains 15 residues. Looked up from germline, CDR1 is SGDLS and CDR2 is YYNGEE. J was trimmed by 2 bases and V by 0 bases; bases with no gene match: 5. The CDR3 DNA is TGTGCCAGCAGCGTAGGTACAGGGGCCACCTACGAGCAGTACTTC. This encodes CASSVGTGATYEQYF.

The CDR3, as DNA: TGTGCCAGCAGTGAACCCCCTATCGCGGGGCAGTACTTC. Translated, it gives CASSEPPIAGQYF. The chain recombines TRBV6-1 with TRBJ2-7, with D tentatively TRBD2 (5 bases). Germline V gives CDR1 MNHNS, CDR2 SASEGT. Trimming took off 2 bases at V and 9 bases at J, with 14 bases between the two ends. CDR3 length: 13 residues.

The chain has TRBV4-2 and TRBJ1-1; D unclear. This CDR3 region has 14 residues. V lost 4 bases to trimming and J lost 0 bases, with 9 bases between them. Germline CDR1 and CDR2: LGHNA and YNFKEQ. The CDR3 loop reads CASSRFDLNTEAFF. In nucleotides, the CDR3 is TGTGCCAGCAGCCGTTTCGACTTGAACACTGAAGCTTTCTTT.

The chain recombines TRBV5-5 with TRBJ1-6; TRBD1 agrees at 8 bases. This CDR3 has 14 residues. Trimming took 4 bases from V and 7 from J; bases not matched to a gene: 4. Germline CDR1 SGHKS, CDR2 YYEKEE (reference sequence). The CDR3 here is CASSPTGENSPLHF. CDR3 DNA: TGTGCCAGCAGCCCGACAGGGGAGAATTCACCCCTCCACTTT.

V gene TRBV4-3 combines with J gene TRBJ1-2; no definite D call. V lost 0 bases and J lost 4, with 12 bases in between. CDR1 is LGHNA and CDR2 is YSLEER in the germline V gene. This CDR3 region has 15 residues. CDR3 sequence reads: CASSQDGRDPYGYTF. DNA for the CDR3: TGCGCCAGCAGCCAAGATGGGCGGGATCCCTATGGCTACACCTTC.

The CDR3 nucleotides read TGTGCCAGCAGCCAAGATCCCGTGGGACAGGGGGCTTCCCAAGAGACCCAGTACTTC. It is translated as CASSQDPVGQGASQETQYF. This chain uses TRBV4-2 with TRBJ2-5; 12 positions agree with TRBD1. Germline V gene data show CDR1 as LGHNA and CDR2 as YNFKEQ. The CDR3 length is 19 residues. V was pared by 0 bases and J by 1 base, with 9 bases of the junction left unmatched.

The rearrangement links TRBV7-2 to TRBJ1-3; D is undetermined. Germline CDR1 reads SGHTA; CDR2 reads FQGNSA. The CDR3 extends over 15 amino acids. Trimming pared 1 base from V and 0 bases from J, leaving 7 bases between. The CDR3, as DNA: TGTGCCAGCAGCTTAGTAACAGACTCTGGAAACACCATATATTTT. Translated: CASSLVTDSGNTIYF. Full variable domain (outside the CDR3, taken from reference TRBV7-2 and TRBJ1-3): GAGVSQSPSNKVTEKGKDVELRCDPISGHTALYWYRQSLGQGLEFLIYFQGNSAPDKSGLPSDRFSAERTGGSVSTLTIQRTQQEDSAVYLCASSLVTDSGNTIYFGEGSWLTVV.

The chain recombines TRBV19 with TRBJ1-1; possible D gene TRBD1, 6 bases. This CDR3 comprises 16 residues. Germline assignment: CDR1 LNHDA and CDR2 SQIVND (reference sequence). The V and J ends lost 5 bases and 0 bases respectively, with 16 bases between them. CDR3 DNA: TGTGCCAGTAGTTCTCGTTCGGGACACATGAACACTGAAGCTTTCTTT. Its protein is CASSSRSGHMNTEAFF.

The V gene is TRBV10-2, the J gene TRBJ2-5; possible D gene TRBD2, 8 bases. The CDR3 extends over 14 amino acids. V gave up 6 bases and J gave up 5 bases, with 16 bases separating them. CDR1 is WSHSY and CDR2 is SAAADI in the germline V gene. CDR3 bases: TGCGCCAGCAGAAGGGGGCGCGGGGGGGAGACCCAGTACTTC. As protein: CASRRGRGGETQYF.

The gene calls are TRBV5-1 and TRBJ1-2; D gene unclear. This CDR3 has 13 residues. Germline CDR1 is SGHRS and CDR2 is YFSETQ. The V end lost 1 base, the J end lost 2 bases, and 6 bases lay between the germline ends. The CDR3 is CASSLLQNYGYTF. CDR3 coding DNA: TGCGCCAGCAGCTTGTTACAGAACTATGGCTACACCTTC.

The rearrangement uses TRBV5-1 and TRBJ1-6; D is ambiguous. This CDR3 is built from 15 residues. Looked up from germline, CDR1 is SGHRS and CDR2 is YFSETQ. V was trimmed by 0 bases and J by 7 bases, leaving 11 bases between them. The CDR3 protein is CASSLGVGDNSPLHF. In nucleotides, the CDR3 is TGCGCCAGCAGCTTGGGGGTGGGCGACAATTCACCCCTCCACTTT.

This chain uses TRBV10-1 with TRBJ1-1; D may be TRBD1 (5 bases). The germline V gene has CDR1 WNHNN and CDR2 SYGVQD (reference sequence). V gave up 6 bases and J gave up 5 bases, with 13 bases separating them. This CDR3 has 13 residues. CDR3 coding DNA: TGCGCCAGCAGGCGGGGGTCCCAAACTGAAGCTTTCTTT. Translation: CASRRGSQTEAFF.

This chain links TRBV6-5 with TRBJ2-3; D remains unclear. Germline V gene lookup returns CDR1 MNHEY and CDR2 SVGAGI. V was clipped by 0 bases and J by 0 bases, with 10 bases between them. This CDR3 comprises 16 residues. CDR3 amino acids: CASSYSSGLSTDTQYF. Written as DNA, the CDR3 is TGTGCCAGCAGTTACTCCTCCGGGTTAAGCACAGATACGCAGTATTTT.

V and J are TRBV10-3 and TRBJ2-1, with D perhaps TRBD2 (6 bases). Germline V CDR1 and CDR2: ENHRY, SYGVKD. The CDR3 totals 13 residues. The CDR3 DNA follows: TGTGCTGTCGGGAGTTACAATGTCAATGAGCAGTTCTTC. Translation: CAVGSYNVNEQFF.

The rearrangement links TRBV27 to TRBJ1-2, with D perhaps TRBD1 (5 bases). Germline V lookup: CDR1 MNHEY, CDR2 SMNVEV (reference sequence). V was shortened by 7 bases and J by 4 bases, with 16 bases between the two germline ends. This CDR3 is built from 14 residues. The DNA of the CDR3 is TGTGCCAGCACCTCAGGGTCTTTGAGCTATGGCTACACCTTC. This translates into CASTSGSLSYGYTF.

The chain recombines TRBV27 with TRBJ2-6; the D gene is possibly TRBD1 (5 bases). CDR1 is MNHEY and CDR2 is SMNVEV in the germline V gene (reference sequence). The CDR3 is 18 amino acids. V dropped 0 bases and J dropped 4 bases, with 16 bases sitting between them. The CDR3 is CASSLSMTLGAGANVLTF. In DNA form, the CDR3 reads TGTGCCAGCAGTTTATCGATGACCTTAGGGGCGGGGGCCAACGTCCTGACTTTC. The full variable domain, completed using reference TRBV27 and TRBJ2-6, is EAQVTQNPRYLITVTGKKLTVTCSQNMNHEYMSWYRQDPGLGLRQIYYSMNVEVTDKGDVPEGYKVSRKEKRNFPLILESPSPNQTSLYFCASSLSMTLGAGANVLTFGAGSRLTVL.

The V call is TRBV7-8, the J call TRBJ2-5; D is unclear. CDR3 length: 11 amino acids. Germline CDR1 and CDR2: SGHVS and FQNEAQ. The V gene lost 5 bases and the J gene lost 2 bases, with 3 bases spanning the gap. CDR3 amino acids: CASSPQETQYF. CDR3 in DNA: TGTGCCAGCAGCCCGCAAGAGACCCAGTACTTC.

The chain employs TRBV6-5 and TRBJ1-1; D perhaps matches TRBD1 (6 bases). Trimming cost V 5 bases and J 4 bases, with 11 bases left between them. Germline V gene sequence: CDR1 MNHEY, CDR2 SVGAGI. This CDR3 is 13 amino acids long. The CDR3: CASSRPTGTEAFF. CDR3 nucleotides: TGTGCCAGCAGTCGACCGACAGGCACTGAAGCTTTCTTT.

The V gene is TRBV19, the J gene TRBJ1-2; the D is unclear. CDR1 is LNHDA and CDR2 is SQIVND in the germline V gene (reference sequence). The CDR3 spans 15 residues. Trimming cost V 7 bases and J 5 bases, with 20 bases left between them. CDR3 nucleotide sequence: TGTGCCAGTACCAGGACTAACGTTCGTTTATATGGCTACACCTTC. It is translated as CASTRTNVRLYGYTF.